Following are 20 T cell receptor beta chains from one sample sequenced in a study of T cell responses to AZD1222 COVID-19 vaccine. The table came from immunoSEQ multiplex PCR; TCRdb's copy has only in-frame clones and leaves some out. The profile shows 90,000 to 95,000 clones, about 88% of them singletons. Sequenced material: peripheral blood, taken on day 0 of AZD1222 vaccination. All receptors come from an adult in good health.

The rearrangement joins TRBV7-2 to TRBJ2-5; TRBD1 matches at 10 bases. This CDR3 has 16 residues. Per the germline V gene, CDR1 is SGHTA and CDR2 is FQGNSA. The V and J ends lost 5 bases and 1 base, in that order; junction bases with no gene match: 7. The CDR3 here is CASSDTGTGAQETQYF. DNA for the CDR3: TGTGCCAGCAGCGACACCGGGACAGGGGCCCAAGAGACCCAGTACTTC.

The V call is TRBV19, the J call TRBJ2-7; a possible D gene is TRBD2 (7 bases). CDR3 length equals 14 residues. In germline, CDR1 is LNHDA, CDR2 SQIVND (reference sequence). V lost 5 bases, J lost 3 bases, and 14 bases lay in between. The CDR3 reads CASSVQGGDYEQYF. Written as DNA, the CDR3 is TGTGCCAGTAGTGTACAGGGAGGGGACTACGAGCAGTACTTC.

This rearrangement joins TRBV7-3 to TRBJ2-5, with 9 nucleotides matching TRBD1. Germline V gene lookup returns CDR1 SGHTA and CDR2 FQGTGA. With V trimmed by 5 bases and J by 3 bases, 7 bases remained unmatched. The CDR3 runs to 15 residues. CDR3 DNA: TGTGCCAGCAGCCCGGAGGGACAGGGAAAAGAGACCCAGTACTTC. It yields the protein CASSPEGQGKETQYF.

This clone is a singleton in its sample. At one boundary the junction diverges from the germline segment, which might be a read error. The rearrangement uses TRBV7-2 and TRBJ1-2; TRBD1 is a possible D gene (6 bases). The V gene's germline CDR1 is SGHTA and CDR2 FQGNSA. The CDR3 has 15 residues. CDR3: CASSLDPGTRPSFDF. In DNA form, the CDR3 reads TGTGCCAGCAGCTTAGACCCCGGGACAAGGCCATCGTTCGACTTC.

The chain uses TRBV7-9 and TRBJ2-3, with 8 bases that match TRBD1. The CDR3 extends over 15 amino acids. Germline V lookup: CDR1 SEHNR, CDR2 FQNEAQ (reference sequence). J gave up 2 bases and V 5 bases, and 6 bases lay outside the gene matches. The CDR3 reads CASSLDRDPTDTQYF. CDR3 in DNA: TGTGCCAGCAGCCTGGACAGGGATCCCACAGATACGCAGTATTTT. The complete variable domain, with remaining parts taken from reference TRBV7-9 and TRBJ2-3, reads DTGVSQNPRHKITKRGQNVTFRCDPISEHNRLYWYRQTLGQGPEFLTYFQNEAQLEKSRLLSDRFSAERPKGSFSTLEIQRTEQGDSAMYLCASSLDRDPTDTQYFGPGTRLTVL.

This rearrangement joins TRBV7-2 to TRBJ1-5; TRBD1 is a possible D gene (5 bases). Deletions cut 1 base from V and 9 bases from J, with 10 bases between. CDR1 is SGHTA and CDR2 is FQGNSA in the germline V gene. CDR3 length equals 13 residues. The CDR3 loop is CASSLGGVGPQHF. As DNA, the CDR3 is TGTGCCAGCAGCTTAGGAGGGGTGGGGCCCCAGCATTTT.

The sample holds a few counts of this clone. The J gene is TRBJ2-1, the V gene TRBV28, with D perhaps TRBD2 (6 bases). This CDR3 has 13 amino acids. V lost 2 bases and J 7 bases, leaving 9 bases between the germline ends. Germline lookup yields CDR1 MDHEN and CDR2 SYDVKM. DNA of the CDR3: TGTGCCAGCAGTTTAAGACTAGTAAATGAGCAGTTCTTC. Residues: CASSLRLVNEQFF.

This clone has a single count. The V and J genes are TRBV4-3 and TRBJ1-4; 8 nucleotides align to TRBD1. This CDR3 has 15 residues. From germline, CDR1 is LGHNA and CDR2 YSLEER. The V segment lost 3 bases and the J segment 3 bases; nucleotides outside the gene matches: 3. CDR3 residues: CASSQQGAPNEKLFF. The CDR3 DNA sequence: TGCGCCAGCAGCCAGCAGGGGGCGCCTAATGAAAAACTGTTTTTT.

The rearrangement uses TRBV28 and TRBJ1-3; perhaps TRBD1 as D (6 bases). V lost 8 bases to trimming and J lost 0 bases, with 11 bases between them. This CDR3 spans 14 amino acids. Germline assignment: CDR1 MDHEN and CDR2 SYDVKM. The CDR3 nucleotides read TGTGCCAGCGGGAGGGGGGGCTCTGGAAACACCATATATTTT. It translates to CASGRGGSGNTIYF.

The chain uses TRBV7-2 and TRBJ2-1, with 11 bases fitting TRBD2. The CDR3 has 16 amino acids. Germline CDR1 SGHTA, CDR2 FQGNSA. After removal of 5 bases from V and 2 bases from J, the junction contained 5 bases not matched to a gene. In DNA form, the CDR3 reads TGTGCCAGCAGCCCGACTAGCGGGGACGCCTACAATGAGCAGTTCTTC. Translation: CASSPTSGDAYNEQFF.

The chain is built from TRBV19 and TRBJ1-2, with D possibly being TRBD1 (5 bases). CDR1 LNHDA and CDR2 SQIVND come from the germline V gene (reference sequence). Trimming took 6 bases from V and 3 from J, leaving 14 bases between them. This CDR3 region has 14 residues. In nucleotides, the CDR3 is TGTGCCAGTAGCAAACCAGGGTGGGACTATGGCTACACCTTC. Its translation is CASSKPGWDYGYTF.

This clone was counted a few times. The chain has TRBV4-1 and TRBJ2-7, with D maybe TRBD2 (5 bases). Trimming took off 0 bases at V and 2 bases at J, with 11 bases between the two ends. The CDR3 has 15 amino acids. Per germline, CDR1 MGHRA and CDR2 YSYEKL. The CDR3 bases are TGCGCCAGCAGCCAAGAGTCGGACGGGACCTACGAGCAGTACTTC. Amino acid sequence: CASSQESDGTYEQYF.

This chain joins TRBV5-6 and TRBJ1-2, with a weak D call TRBD1 (6 bases). From germline, CDR1 is SGHDT and CDR2 YYEEEE. The V and J ends lost 2 bases and 7 bases respectively, with 12 bases between them. This CDR3 comprises 13 residues. The DNA of the CDR3 is TGTGCCAGCAGCTTACAGGGTGCTGGTGGCTACACCTTC. Amino acids: CASSLQGAGGYTF.

The chain joins TRBV7-3 to TRBJ2-6; D is uncertain. Germline CDR1 is SGHTA and CDR2 is FQGTGA. V gave up 3 bases and J gave up 3 bases, with 3 bases separating them. The CDR3 extends over 13 amino acids. This CDR3 is CASSFFGANVLTF. In DNA form, the CDR3 reads TGTGCCAGCAGCTTTTTTGGGGCCAACGTCCTGACTTTC.

The CDR3 protein is CSASEGLTRAEAFF. CDR3 DNA sequence: TGCAGTGCTAGTGAAGGACTCACAAGAGCTGAAGCTTTCTTT. The gene calls are TRBV20-1 and TRBJ1-1, with D unclear. Looked up from germline, CDR1 is DFQATT and CDR2 is SNEGSKA (reference sequence). V lost 3 bases and J 6 bases, leaving 17 bases between the germline ends. The CDR3 consists of 14 residues.

The V gene is TRBV5-6, the J gene TRBJ2-7; a possible D gene is TRBD1 (6 bases). The CDR3 loop spans 15 amino acids. Trimming stripped 3 bases from V and 2 bases from J, with 15 bases between. The germline V gene has CDR1 SGHDT and CDR2 YYEEEE. The CDR3: CASSSGAKGAYEQYF. The CDR3, as DNA: TGTGCCAGCAGCTCCGGGGCCAAGGGGGCCTACGAGCAGTACTTC.

The V gene is TRBV28, the J gene TRBJ1-3; D not certain. The CDR3 sequence is 12 residues long. V lost 7 bases and J 0 bases, leaving 4 bases between the germline ends. Germline CDR1 reads MDHEN; CDR2 reads SYDVKM. CDR3 loop: CASISSGNTIYF. CDR3 DNA sequence: TGTGCCAGCATTTCCTCTGGAAACACCATATATTTT. Full variable domain (remainder filled in from reference TRBV28 and TRBJ1-3): DVKVTQSSRYLVKRTGEKVFLECVQDMDHENMFWYRQDPGLGLRLIYFSYDVKMKEKGDIPEGYSVSREKKERFSLILESASTNQTSMYLCASISSGNTIYFGEGSWLTVV.

This sequence joins TRBV6-5 and TRBJ1-2; D is possibly TRBD1 (5 bases). The germline V and J ends were trimmed by 6 bases and 8 bases, with 10 bases remaining between them. Germline-derived CDR1 and CDR2 are MNHEY and SVGAGI. CDR3 length equals 11 residues. CDR3 nucleotide sequence: TGTGCCAGCAGGACAGACCGAGGCTACACCTTC. Its protein product is CASRTDRGYTF.

This chain joins TRBV5-1 and TRBJ1-1; 8 bases align to TRBD1. The CDR3 spans 15 residues. Germline V CDR1 and CDR2: SGHRS, YFSETQ. The ends lost 4 bases at V and 1 base at J; junction bases unmatched: 6. The CDR3 coding sequence is TGCGCCAGCAGCATGACAGGGGTAGGGAACACTGAAGCTTTCTTT. Its translation: CASSMTGVGNTEAFF. The whole variable domain, remainder taken from reference TRBV5-1 and TRBJ1-1, is KAGVTQTPRYLIKTRGQQVTLSCSPISGHRSVSWYQQTPGQGLQFLFEYFSETQRNKGNFPGRFSGRQFSNSRSEMNVSTLELGDSALYLCASSMTGVGNTEAFFGQGTRLTVV.

This chain links TRBV10-3 with TRBJ1-5; tentative D call: TRBD1 (5 bases). Trimming removed 7 bases from V and 4 bases from J, with 11 bases in between. Germline V CDR1 and CDR2: ENHRY, SYGVKD. CDR3 length: 13 residues. CDR3 nucleotides: TGTGCCATCACCCGGGGCGATAATCAGCCCCAGCATTTT. Residues: CAITRGDNQPQHF.